Listed below are T cell receptor beta chains from one sample, sequenced in a study of blood T cell repertoires in COVID-19. Data came from immunoSEQ multiplex PCR; TCRdb stores just in-frame clones and leaves some out. This table has 100,000 to 150,000 clones, roughly 84% appearing once. What was sequenced was peripheral blood. The receptors originated from a man in his sixties with acute or convalescent COVID-19. CDR3s include the opening cysteine and the closing phenylalanine or tryptophan. D genes are given only for firm matches. Clone size is given for some rows only: seen once, a few or many times, or a class if the clone is expanded.

CDR3 DNA,CDR3 protein,clone size,D gene,V gene,J gene
TGTGCCAGCAGCTCAGCCCAGGGGGCGTACCTTAATGAAAAACTGTTTTTT,CASSSAQGAYLNEKLFF,few,TRBD1,TRBV11-2,TRBJ1-4
TGTGCCAGTAGCTACCGGGAGGGATCCTACAATGAGCAGTTCTTC,CASSYREGSYNEQFF,NA,TRBD2,TRBV19,TRBJ2-1
TGTGCCAGCAGACCCCGGGACAGCTACGAGCAGTACTTC,CASRPRDSYEQYF,NA,TRBD1,TRBV12-3/TRBV12-4,TRBJ2-7
TGTGCTAGTGGTTTGGATATAGGGACAGGGGAACGAGATACGCAGTATTTT,CASGLDIGTGERDTQYF,NA,TRBD1,TRBV12-5,TRBJ2-3
TGTGCCAGCAGCTTAGTAAGGGGGCGAACTGAAGCTTTCTTT,CASSLVRGRTEAFF,NA,TRBD1,TRBV11-2,TRBJ1-1
TGTGCCAGCAGCGCACCAAGGGATCTAGCGGGAGGCCCTTGGTACTACGAGCAGTACTTC,CASSAPRDLAGGPWYYEQYF,once,TRBD2,TRBV7-3,TRBJ2-7
TGTGCCAGCAGCTCGGGACAGATCCCGAACGGCTACACCTTC,CASSSGQIPNGYTF,NA,TRBD1,TRBV5-4,TRBJ1-2
TGTGCCAGCAGTTTTCCCTCTCGGTTTGGCTACGAGCAGTACTTC,CASSFPSRFGYEQYF,NA,NA,TRBV27,TRBJ2-7
TGTGCCAGCAGTCCGGGACTAGCCGTCCATGAGCAGTTCTTC,CASSPGLAVHEQFF,NA,TRBD2,TRBV25-1,TRBJ2-1
TGTGCCAGCAGCAAAGCAGAGGGAGGCAGGGTCTTTAACTACGAGCAGTACTTC,CASSKAEGGRVFNYEQYF,NA,NA,TRBV21-1,TRBJ2-7
TGTGCCAGCAGTTCCCTAAATGAAAAACTGTTTTTT,CASSSLNEKLFF,NA,NA,TRBV6-5,TRBJ1-4
TGTGCCAGTACCACTAGGACAGGGGACGAAAAACTGTTTTTT,CASTTRTGDEKLFF,NA,TRBD1,TRBV19,TRBJ1-4
TGTGCCAGCAGGTCCGGGACAGTCTCTGGAAACACCATATATTTT,CASRSGTVSGNTIYF,NA,TRBD1,TRBV27,TRBJ1-3
TGCGCCAGCAGCCAAGGCTATGGAAACACCATATATTTT,CASSQGYGNTIYF,few,NA,TRBV4-1,TRBJ1-3
TGCGCCAGCAGCCCAGGACTAGCGGAAACAGATACGCAGTATTTT,CASSPGLAETDTQYF,once,TRBD2,TRBV5-1,TRBJ2-3
TGTGCCAGCAGTCACAGGGGGCGAGAGACTGCAGATACGCAGTATTTT,CASSHRGRETADTQYF,NA,TRBD1,TRBV27,TRBJ2-3
TGTGCCAGCAGCTCTCAGGACAGGGTAACTGGAAACACCATATATTTT,CASSSQDRVTGNTIYF,NA,TRBD1,TRBV9,TRBJ1-3
TGTGCCAGCAGTTACTCGAGTCGGCGGAGTAATGAAAAACTGTTTTTT,CASSYSSRRSNEKLFF,NA,NA,TRBV6-6,TRBJ1-4
TGTGCCAGCAGCCGGGGACAGGGGTACTCACCCCTCCACTTT,CASSRGQGYSPLHF,NA,TRBD1,TRBV7-9,TRBJ1-6
TGTGCCAGCAGCTTAGTACAGGGGGCTTTCCACGAGCAGTACTTC,CASSLVQGAFHEQYF,NA,TRBD1,TRBV11-2,TRBJ2-7
TGTGCCAGCAGCTTAAGGACTAGCGGGAGAGAGACCCAGTACTTC,CASSLRTSGRETQYF,NA,TRBD2,TRBV14,TRBJ2-5
TGTGCCAGTAGTAAATCCAAGGACAGGGTTACTGAAGCTTTCTTT,CASSKSKDRVTEAFF,NA,TRBD1,TRBV19,TRBJ1-1
TGTGCCAGCAGCAAAATCCAGTTGAACACTGAAGCTTTCTTT,CASSKIQLNTEAFF,NA,NA,TRBV6-5,TRBJ1-1
TGCGCCAGCAGCTTACTAACAGGGGTAGCAGCGGGAGGGTCAGATACGCAGTATTTT,CASSLLTGVAAGGSDTQYF,NA,TRBD2,TRBV5-1,TRBJ2-3
TGCGCCAGCAGTCGGCGGGGACTCACAGATACGCAGTATTTT,CASSRRGLTDTQYF,once,NA,TRBV10-2,TRBJ2-3
TGTGCCAGCAGCTTCACGGGGAACTATGGCTACACCTTC,CASSFTGNYGYTF,NA,NA,TRBV5-6,TRBJ1-2
TGCGCCAGCAGCGAGGGACAGGGGATGAACACTGAAGCTTTCTTT,CASSEGQGMNTEAFF,NA,TRBD1,TRBV5-1,TRBJ1-1
TGTGCCAGCAGGACCGACACGAACTATGGCTACACCTTC,CASRTDTNYGYTF,NA,NA,TRBV12-3/TRBV12-4,TRBJ1-2
TGTGCCAGCACGGGGGGCGAGGTCACTGAAGCTTTCTTT,CASTGGEVTEAFF,NA,NA,TRBV2,TRBJ1-1
TGTGCCAGCAGTTTCCTACCTCAGGGACTAGCGGGTACAGATACGCAGTATTTT,CASSFLPQGLAGTDTQYF,few,TRBD2,TRBV6-2/TRBV6-3,TRBJ2-3
TGTGCCAGCCACGCCCTGGGCAGGGGGCCAACTGAAGCTTTCTTT,CASHALGRGPTEAFF,NA,TRBD1,TRBV19,TRBJ1-1
TGCGCCAGCAGCTTAGGGGGGGCAGAAAACTATGGCTACACCTTC,CASSLGGAENYGYTF,NA,NA,TRBV5-1,TRBJ1-2